Below, 21 T cell receptor beta chains from the same sample are listed, as sequenced in a study of OX40 agonist ivuxolimab in advanced cancers. Sequencing was performed with immunoSEQ multiplex PCR; in TCRdb, only in-frame clones are kept and a portion is missing. The profile shows around 59,000 clones, roughly nine tenths of them singletons. This specimen consisted of CD4+ or CD8+ T cells sorted from blood, obtained in a trial of the OX40 agonist ivuxolimab. The source is an adult with an advanced solid tumor such as melanoma, head and neck, liver or kidney cancer.

The chain recombines TRBV27 with TRBJ1-5, with D maybe TRBD1 (6 bases). This CDR3 is built from 12 residues. V lost 6 bases and J lost 7, with 10 bases in between. Per germline, CDR1 MNHEY and CDR2 SMNVEV (reference sequence). CDR3 in amino acids: CASSPQGQPQHF. The CDR3 bases are TGTGCCAGCAGCCCCCAGGGGCAGCCCCAGCATTTT.

The gene calls are TRBV7-9 and TRBJ2-7; D uncertain. CDR3 length: 12 residues. The V end was cut by 3 bases, the J end by 3 bases, with 6 bases between. Germline V gives CDR1 SEHNR, CDR2 FQNEAQ (reference sequence). Written as DNA, the CDR3 is TGTGCCAGCAGCTTCCTCCGCTACGAGCAGTACTTC. This codes for CASSFLRYEQYF. Filled out from reference TRBV7-9 and TRBJ2-7, the complete variable domain reads DTGVSQNPRHKITKRGQNVTFRCDPISEHNRLYWYRQTLGQGPEFLTYFQNEAQLEKSRLLSDRFSAERPKGSFSTLEIQRTEQGDSAMYLCASSFLRYEQYFGPGTRLTVT.

This chain uses TRBV6-1 with TRBJ1-5; no firm D call. CDR3 length: 15 amino acids. V lost 4 bases to trimming and J lost 0 bases, with 10 bases between them. Germline CDR1 MNHNS, CDR2 SASEGT. As DNA, the CDR3 is TGTGCCAGCAGTGGGCCGCCGGATAGCAATCAGCCCCAGCATTTT. Its translation is CASSGPPDSNQPQHF.

The rearrangement joins TRBV9 to TRBJ2-1; unclear D gene. The CDR3 consists of 11 residues. The germline V and J ends were trimmed by 4 bases and 7 bases, with 6 bases remaining between them. Per the germline V gene, CDR1 is SGDLS and CDR2 is YYNGEE. The CDR3 coding sequence is TGTGCCAGCAGCTATGGGAATGAGCAGTTCTTC. Residues: CASSYGNEQFF.

The chain carries TRBV16 and TRBJ2-7, with 8 nucleotides matching TRBD1. The CDR3 runs 14 residues. The V gene's germline CDR1 is KGHSY and CDR2 FQNENV. J gave up 7 bases and V 4 bases, and 9 bases lay outside the gene matches. The CDR3 spells CASSLYGQGGEQYV. CDR3 in DNA: TGTGCCAGCAGCCTCTACGGACAGGGTGGGGAGCAGTACGTC.

J is TRBJ2-5 and V is TRBV25-1; no clear D gene. The CDR3 totals 16 residues. Germline V gene lookup returns CDR1 MGHDK and CDR2 SYGVNS. Trimming left V 1 base short and J 0 bases short, with 12 bases between. This chain's CDR3 is CASSEWGIDDQETQYF. As DNA, the CDR3 is TGTGCCAGCAGTGAATGGGGTATCGACGACCAAGAGACCCAGTACTTC.

This chain uses TRBV28 with TRBJ1-2, with D perhaps TRBD1 (6 bases). V lost 2 bases to trimming and J lost 5 bases, with 12 bases between them. The CDR3 is 14 amino acids. Germline V CDR1 and CDR2: MDHEN, SYDVKM. The CDR3 sequence is CASSLVRTAYGYTF. CDR3 DNA sequence: TGTGCCAGCAGTTTAGTAAGGACAGCTTATGGCTACACCTTC.

The chain is built from TRBV27 and TRBJ1-4; 7 bases line up with TRBD1. There are 15 residues in the CDR3. J lost 5 bases, V lost 0 bases, and 3 bases had no gene match. Germline values: CDR1 MNHEY, CDR2 SMNVEV (reference sequence). The CDR3 sequence: CASSLSTGENEKLFF. The DNA for the CDR3 is TGTGCCAGCAGTTTATCAACAGGGGAAAATGAAAAACTGTTTTTT.

J is TRBJ2-7 and V is TRBV5-8; D unresolved. Germline-derived CDR1 and CDR2 are SGHTS and YDEGEE. Trimming shortened V by 5 bases and J by 6 bases, and 12 bases separated the two germline ends. This CDR3 is 12 amino acids long. The CDR3 protein is CASSSRRREQYV. As DNA, the CDR3 is TGTGCCAGCAGTTCCCGGCGGCGCGAGCAGTACGTC.

The chain employs TRBV19 and TRBJ1-1, with D possibly TRBD1 on 5 matching bases. Germline V gene sequence: CDR1 LNHDA, CDR2 SQIVND (reference sequence). Trimming cost V 10 bases and J 1 base, with 13 bases left between them. This CDR3 is built from 13 residues. The CDR3 nucleotides read TGTGCCACCTATACAGGTACGAACACTGAAGCTTTCTTT. Protein product: CATYTGTNTEAFF.

The CDR3 sequence: CASSLSGGGNTEAFF. CDR3 bases: TGTGCCAGCAGCTTAAGTGGAGGGGGTAACACTGAAGCTTTCTTT. This chain links TRBV7-3 with TRBJ1-1, with a possible D match to TRBD1 (6 bases). V was trimmed by 1 base and J by 2 bases, leaving 11 bases between them. The CDR3 totals 15 residues. CDR1 and CDR2 (germline): SGHTA, FQGTGA. The full variable domain, with the rest looked up from reference TRBV7-3 and TRBJ1-1, is GAGVSQTPSNKVTEKGKYVELRCDPISGHTALYWYRQSLGQGPEFLIYFQGTGAADDSGLPNDRFFAVRPEGSVSTLKIQRTERGDSAVYLCASSLSGGGNTEAFFGQGTRLTVV.

The CDR3 protein is CASSLGQGPMDEQYF. The CDR3 DNA is TGTGCCAGTAGTTTAGGACAGGGGCCGATGGACGAGCAGTACTTC. V is TRBV19 and J is TRBJ2-7; 9 bases are shared with TRBD1. Unmatched junction bases numbered 10, after V lost 5 bases and J lost 5 bases. This CDR3 comprises 15 residues. Per germline, CDR1 LNHDA and CDR2 SQIVND (reference sequence).

This chain connects TRBV18 to TRBJ1-2, with 8 bases that match TRBD1. J lost 2 bases, V lost 6 bases, and 8 bases had no gene match. The CDR3 has 15 amino acids. Germline V gives CDR1 KGHSH, CDR2 LQKENI. The CDR3 loop is CASSRGQGGNYGYTF. Here the CDR3 DNA reads TGTGCCAGCTCCCGCGGACAGGGAGGAAACTATGGCTACACCTTC.

This clone showed up just once. V is TRBV6-5 and J is TRBJ2-3, with 11 positions matching TRBD2. Germline V lookup: CDR1 MNHEY, CDR2 SVGAGI. V gave up 6 bases and J gave up 9 bases; unmatched junction bases: 11. The CDR3 length is 15 residues. CDR3 region: CASRPLSGRDETQYF. The CDR3 DNA is TGTGCCAGCAGACCACTTAGCGGGAGGGATGAGACGCAGTATTTT.

This chain joins TRBV4-1 and TRBJ1-2; D might be TRBD1 (6 bases). V lost 4 bases and J 4 bases, leaving 13 bases between the germline ends. Germline loops: CDR1 MGHRA, CDR2 YSYEKL. This CDR3 has 14 residues. CDR3 bases: TGCGCCAGCAGCCTGACAGTGGGGGCCTATGGCTACACCTTC. It specifies CASSLTVGAYGYTF.

The chain combines TRBV12-5 with TRBJ2-1, with TRBD2 identical over 9 bases. Germline V gene sequence: CDR1 LGHNT, CDR2 FRNRAP. V was pared by 6 bases and J by 4 bases, with 4 bases of the junction left unmatched. The CDR3 extends over 14 amino acids. The CDR3 loop is CASGPSGAYNEQFF. The CDR3 DNA follows: TGTGCTAGTGGCCCTAGCGGGGCTTACAATGAGCAGTTCTTC.

The gene calls are TRBV19 and TRBJ1-2, with 8 positions matching TRBD1. This CDR3 has 16 residues. V shed 9 bases and J 2 bases; nucleotides not matched to a gene: 14. Germline V CDR1 and CDR2: LNHDA, SQIVND (reference sequence). The CDR3 protein is CASARLIRGRNYGYTF. The CDR3 nucleotides are TGTGCCAGCGCGCGTCTCATCAGGGGGCGGAACTATGGCTACACCTTC. Full variable domain (outside the CDR3, taken from reference TRBV19 and TRBJ1-2): DGGITQSPKYLFRKEGQNVTLSCEQNLNHDAMYWYRQDPGQGLRLIYYSQIVNDFQKGDIAEGYSVSREKKESFPLTVTSAQKNPTAFYLCASARLIRGRNYGYTFGSGTRLTVV.

The chain combines TRBV6-1 with TRBJ2-7; 14 nucleotides line up with TRBD2. Germline CDR1 MNHNS, CDR2 SASEGT. This CDR3 region has 15 residues. Germline trimming cut 7 bases from V and 3 bases from J; bases unmatched to any gene: 5. The CDR3 spells CASTEGTSGSYEQYF. As DNA, the CDR3 is TGTGCCAGCACCGAAGGGACTAGCGGGAGCTACGAGCAGTACTTC.

Sample share makes this clone medium-sized. Other nucleotide sequences in the sample specify the same CDR3. This rearrangement joins TRBV6-5 to TRBJ2-1; TRBD2 might be the D (6 bases). V lost 8 bases and J lost 2, with 13 bases in between. CDR3 size: 14 residues. In germline, CDR1 is MNHEY, CDR2 SVGAGI. CDR3 sequence: CASGGTGPYNEQFF. The DNA for the CDR3 is TGTGCCAGCGGCGGGACGGGCCCCTACAATGAGCAGTTCTTC.

The rearrangement links TRBV7-6 to TRBJ2-1; TRBD1 matches 8 bases. CDR3 length: 16 amino acids. Germline V lookup: CDR1 SGHVS, CDR2 FNYEAQ. The V segment lost 2 bases and the J segment 12 bases; nucleotides outside the gene matches: 15. The CDR3 coding sequence is TGTGCCAGCAGCTTATGGGCGACAGGGGACAACAAAGGGCAGTTCTTC. It translates to CASSLWATGDNKGQFF. The full variable domain, in which reference TRBV7-6 and TRBJ2-1 provide the parts outside the CDR3, is GAGVSQSPRYKVTKRGQDVALRCDPISGHVSLYWYRQALGQGPEFLTYFNYEAQQDKSGLPNDRFSAERPEGSISTLTIQRTEQRDSAMYRCASSLWATGDNKGQFFGPGTRLTVL.

The chain couples TRBV2 to TRBJ2-3; 9 nucleotides align to TRBD1. Germline V gene sequence: CDR1 SNHLY, CDR2 FYNNEI. Germline trimming cut 0 bases from V and 2 bases from J; bases unmatched to any gene: 3. This CDR3 region has 16 residues. This CDR3 is CASSEAGTGTTDTQYF. DNA of the CDR3: TGTGCCAGCAGTGAAGCCGGGACAGGGACCACAGATACGCAGTATTTT.